The 10 T cell receptor beta chains below all came from one sample that was sequenced in a study of T cells in women clearing cervical HPV infection. The method was immunoSEQ multiplex PCR; TCRdb's version includes in-frame clones alone and lacks a portion of them. The data include about 37,000 clones; the top ten clones carry roughly 1.6%. The sequenced sample was blood buffy coat. These receptors were collected from a woman aged 18-70 years with a cervical HPV16 infection that either progressed to CIN3+ or cleared (not recorded which).

The covered CDR3 bases are TGTGCCAGCAGCTCACGACAGGGGGCTTGGGAGACC. Encoded protein: CASSSRQGAWET. The CDR3 reads in full as CASSSRQGAWETQYF. The chain couples TRBV7-7 to TRBJ2-5, with 10 nucleotides matching TRBD1. Read coverage stops 3 residues before the CDR3 terminus; the germline J gene supplies the remainder. V gave up 4 bases and J gave up 5 bases; unmatched junction bases: 7. From germline, CDR1 is SSHAT and CDR2 FNYEAQ (reference sequence). The CDR3 has 15 residues.

Points on this clone: The read terminates 3 residues ahead of where the CDR3 ends, so the germline J gene completes it. The chain joins TRBV29-1 to TRBJ1-4; D possibly corresponds to TRBD1 (5 bases). The CDR3 extends over 13 amino acids. The germline gives CDR1 SQVTM, CDR2 ANQGSEA. The part of the CDR3 DNA that was read is TGCAGCGTGAGGGACTCCTATAATTCACCA. This encodes CSVRDSYNSP. The CDR3 in its entirety is CSVRDSYNSPLFF.

Details on this clone: The read terminates 3 residues before the CDR3 end, so the remaining end is supplied by the germline J gene. This chain joins TRBV2 and TRBJ2-1; no clear D. Germline V lookup: CDR1 SNHLY, CDR2 FYNNEI. V was shortened by 7 bases and J by 4 bases, with 17 bases between the two germline ends. This CDR3 is 15 amino acids long. The CDR3 reads CASTARVSYYNEQFF. CDR3 DNA, as far as it was read: TGTGCCAGCACCGCCCGGGTATCTTATTACAATGAG.

As for this clone: The read ends 3 residues shy of where the CDR3 ends; the end is completed using the germline J gene. The J gene is TRBJ2-7, the V gene TRBV30; D gene unclear. This CDR3 is 11 amino acids long. The V end lost 0 bases, the J end lost 6 bases, and 6 bases lay between the germline ends. The V gene's germline CDR1 is GTSNPN and CDR2 SVGIG (reference sequence). Incomplete CDR3 DNA: TGTGCCTGGAGTGTAGTCGGCGAG. Translation gives CAWSVVGE. The whole CDR3 is CAWSVVGEQYF.

A word on this clone: The read halts 3 residues ahead of the CDR3 end, with the missing end drawn from the germline J gene. The chain carries TRBV19 and TRBJ2-5, with 8 nucleotides matching TRBD1. V trimming: 6 bases; J trimming: 7 bases; junction bases outside the gene matches: 19. This CDR3 has 17 residues. Germline lookup yields CDR1 LNHDA and CDR2 SQIVND (reference sequence). The part of the CDR3 DNA that was read is TGTGCCAGTAGATTAGACAGGGGTTCACGCGCAGGATGGACC. It yields the protein CASRLDRGSRAGWT. The entire CDR3 protein reads CASRLDRGSRAGWTQYF.

Details on this clone: The read terminates 3 residues ahead of where the CDR3 ends, so the germline J gene completes it. The chain couples TRBV11-3 to TRBJ2-7; 8 nucleotides line up with TRBD1. J gave up 6 bases and V 3 bases, and 1 base lay outside the gene matches. The germline V gene encodes CDR1 SGHNT and CDR2 YENEEA. This CDR3 contains 12 residues. CDR3 DNA, as far as it was read: TGTGCCAGCAGCTTCAGGGGGCGCGAG. This sequence encodes CASSFRGRE. The CDR3 reads in full as CASSFRGREQYF.

Turning to this clone: The read falls 3 residues short of the CDR3 end, and the missing part is taken from the germline J gene. This rearrangement joins TRBV4-1 to TRBJ2-5; D not certain. Germline V gene data show CDR1 as MGHRA and CDR2 as YSYEKL. V lost 5 bases, J lost 2 bases, and 9 bases lay in between. This CDR3 region has 13 residues. CDR3 bases read: TGCGCCAGCAGCTACTCGTTTCAAGAGACC. It codes for CASSYSFQET. The whole CDR3 sequence is CASSYSFQETQYF.

A word on this clone: From the germline J gene comes the end of the CDR3, since the read stops 3 residues before it. The chain carries TRBV19 and TRBJ2-1; 11 bases align to TRBD2. The germline gives CDR1 LNHDA, CDR2 SQIVND (reference sequence). CDR3 length: 18 residues. V lost 5 bases and J lost 0; bases outside the gene matches: 9. The CDR3 DNA, read in part, is TGTGCCAGTAGTTCGCTAGCGGGAGGCTTGAGCTCCTACAATGAG. The encoded protein is CASSSLAGGLSSYNE. The CDR3 in full is CASSSLAGGLSSYNEQFF.

CDR3 region: CSVVRTGGTEQYF. The part of the CDR3 DNA that was read is TGCAGCGTTGTGCGCACAGGGGGCACCGAG. The chain carries TRBV29-1 and TRBJ2-7; the match to TRBD1 covers 9 bases. Read coverage stops 3 residues before the CDR3 terminus; the germline J gene supplies the remainder. Unmatched junction bases numbered 7, after V lost 4 bases and J lost 6 bases. CDR3 length: 13 residues. Germline V gives CDR1 SQVTM, CDR2 ANQGSEA.

To note about this clone: Read sequence stops 3 residues before the CDR3 end, and the germline J gene provides the missing end. The chain links TRBV2 to TRBJ2-5, with D possibly matching TRBD1 (6 bases). This CDR3 contains 13 residues. V lost 6 bases and J 1 base, leaving 9 bases between the germline ends. The germline gives CDR1 SNHLY, CDR2 FYNNEI. The CDR3 loop reads CASSRQAQETQYF. The CDR3 bases that were read are TGTGCCAGCAGCCGACAGGCCCAAGAGACC. The entire variable domain, with the rest obtained from reference TRBV2 and TRBJ2-5, is as follows: EPEVTQTPSHQVTQMGQEVILRCVPISNHLYFYWYRQILGQKVEFLVSFYNNEISEKSEIFDDQFSVERPDGSNFTLKIRSTKLEDSAMYFCASSRQAQETQYFGPGTRLLVL.